This T cell receptor (beta chain) was retrieved from a study of T cell responses to AZD1222 COVID-19 vaccine (dated by TCRdb to the early 2020s). For the study in its entirety: TCR sequencing was performed for roughly 250 trial participants, of whom about 210 were given two doses of AZD1222 and around 25 were given two doses of MenACWY control vaccine. Trial participants were enrolled into age subgroups of 18-55, 56-69 and 70-plus years, which contained around 150, 28 and 57 TCR-sequenced participants, respectively. Findings and caveats that apply to the study as a whole: After two AZD1222 doses, both the breadth and the depth of spike-specific TCRs were significantly higher than at day 0 and than in MenACWY recipients. Participants were mostly white British, with more females than males. The authors suggested clonal diversity may have been underestimated. Because no samples from the day 14 peak response were available, repertoires could be characterized only after the peak T cell response. The vaccine-associated CD4 TCRs covered the entire spike protein, and the dominant responses fell in regions 160-218 and 743-854. Only five to seven AZD1222 recipients were SARS-CoV-2 seropositive at baseline, limiting conclusions about previously exposed vaccinees. Reportedly, almost half of the unique spike-specific TCRs recognized epitopes lying outside the regions that are mutated in the B.1.351 and B.1.1.7 variants. The 56-69-year group was small, and its depth increase did not reach significance, likely because of low power.

Comment on this clone: Its antigen specificity is not known. No base-level quality is on record; no much larger clone is a single base apart.

The CDR3 regions of human TCRbeta chains were analyzed by immunosequencing. The authors processed their data as follows. TCRs in the repertoires were matched against a reference library of SARS-CoV-2-specific TCRs that had been generated with the MIRA antigen-specificity platform. Breadth meant the fraction of unique TCRs that were SARS-CoV-2-associated, whereas depth meant the fraction of total T cells that were SARS-CoV-2-associated. Each spike-specific TCR was assigned to its reactive spike region and to a CD4 or CD8 class using the MIRA data. Log10-transformed breadth and depth values were compared by one-way ANOVA with Sidak's multiple comparisons tests. TCRdb mirrors the immuneACCESS table, restricted to in-frame sequences. Some clones are absent from its copies; in checked studies, under half trace to an unresolved V gene, and the reason for the others is unknown. V and J calls and clone size are as listed in that table; D and trimming were resolved from the DNA. The sample contains tens of thousands of clones, around 90% of them found a single time. The ten largest clones add up to approximately 6.3% of the sample.

The time point label corresponds to: about 28 days (+/-7) after the second vaccine dose. Per the publication, the treatment or condition label means: meningococcal conjugate vaccine given as trial control. Samples from vaccinated people were obtained from the UK trials COV001 and COV002, which included a single-blind randomized controlled phase 2/3 trial of AZD1222 (ChAdOx1 nCoV-19) in healthy adults. For TCRbeta chain sequencing, PBMC samples from trial participants were taken at day 0 and at day 28 after the second dose. As encoded in the germline V gene, CDR1 is MNHEY while CDR2 is SVGAGI. The CDR3 has 12 amino acids, counting the end cysteine and phenylalanine. Solely the CDR3 DNA is kept, with 36 bases framed from the first base.

The receptor comes from an adult who received the MenACWY meningococcal vaccine as a control. Sample: peripheral blood, taken 28 days after the second dose of the MenACWY control vaccine. Recombination linked TRBV6-5 to TRBJ2-6; the D gene is possibly TRBD2, with 5 bases matching. The DNA is as follows: TGTACCACTGGAGGAGGGGCCAACGTCCTGACTTTC. Its translation is CTTGGGANVLTF.